Listed here are 3 T cell receptor beta chains from one sample, sequenced in a study of early T cells in non-severe SARS-CoV-2 infection. TCRdb analysed the 5' RACE reads with MiXCR anew, one entry per CDR3 protein. This sample has some 40,000 distinct CDR3 sequences, with around 5% found just once. The specimen was whole blood. All receptors come from an adult who was a healthcare worker with PCR-confirmed SARS-CoV-2 infection or an uninfected control (not recorded which).

Only a few counts were recorded for this clonotype. The J gene is TRBJ2-1, the V gene TRBV9; 7 bases match TRBD2. CDR3 length equals 14 residues. Per the germline V gene, CDR1 is SGDLS and CDR2 is YYNGEE. J gave up 3 bases and V 4 bases, and 4 bases lay outside the gene matches. CDR3 amino acids: CASSPRDYYNEQFF. The CDR3 DNA is TGTGCCAGCAGCCCCAGGGACTACTACAATGAGCAGTTCTTC.

This clonotype was seen repeatedly, ten times or more. The rearrangement joins TRBV19 to TRBJ2-6; D may be TRBD2 (5 bases). The CDR3 sequence is 15 residues long. V was trimmed by 2 bases and J by 1 base, leaving 6 bases between them. Germline values: CDR1 LNHDA, CDR2 SQIVND (reference sequence). The CDR3 here is CASSITSSGANVLTF. The CDR3 bases are TGTGCCAGTAGTATAACTAGTTCTGGGGCCAACGTCCTGACTTTC.

This clonotype was recorded many times. The chain recombines TRBV28 with TRBJ2-1, with unresolved D. Germline CDR1 reads MDHEN; CDR2 reads SYDVKM. V was clipped by 7 bases and J by 7 bases, with 23 bases between them. The CDR3 is 16 amino acids. The CDR3 protein is CASTQYRGVSGNEQFF. CDR3 bases: TGTGCCAGCACCCAATATCGTGGCGTCAGTGGGAATGAGCAGTTCTTC.